This record looks at one T cell receptor (beta chain) sequence and its context. In the study's own analysis: Cell counts per sample came from amplifying reference gene primers. The repertoire was sequenced with immunoSEQ multiplex PCR; TCRdb's copy has only in-frame clones and lacks some. V, J and clone size derive from that table, while D and trimming were established from the DNA sequence. The sample lists about 5,900 clones, approximately 87% occurring once. The data belong to a study of blood T cell repertoires in COVID-19. About the research overall: Acute and convalescent COVID-19 samples came from the United States, Italy and Spain. The analysed material was cDNA or gDNA that came from T cells, B-cell-depleted T cells, or PBMCs.

J lost 6 bases, V lost 7 bases, and 6 bases had no gene match. Per the germline V gene, CDR1 is SGHVS and CDR2 is FQNEAQ. The CDR3 covers 13 residues. Sequencing was carried out using peripheral blood. The receptor was isolated from a human donor in a cohort sampled during active COVID-19. The chain joins TRBV7-8 to TRBJ1-2; 9 nucleotides line up with TRBD1. CDR3 protein: CASTFWTGDGYTF. The CDR3 DNA follows: TGTGCCAGCACCTTTTGGACAGGGGATGGCTACACCTTC.